This passage covers 11 T cell receptor beta chains from one sample sequenced in a study of cytomegalovirus exposure and HLA in healthy donors. The PCR had 60 Vbeta and 13 Jbeta primers. Produced via immunoSEQ multiplex PCR; TCRdb's table is partial and in-frame only. The sample includes tens of thousands of clones, around 80% of them seen just once. The specimen was PBMCs. The receptor set was obtained from a woman in her twenties or thirties in good health and CMV-seronegative.

The V gene is TRBV7-6, the J gene TRBJ1-3, with 7 bases fitting TRBD1. The CDR3 spans 19 residues. The germline CDR1 and CDR2 sequences are SGHVS and FNYEAQ. V shed 7 bases and J 1 base; nucleotides not matched to a gene: 19. The DNA of the CDR3 is TGTGCCAGCACCCTGGGACAGCTCCCTAGTCATGGGTCTGGAAACACCATATATTTT. Translating gives CASTLGQLPSHGSGNTIYF.

The table lists this clone with a count of one. The V call is TRBV10-2, the J call TRBJ2-1; 8 nucleotides line up with TRBD1. The germline CDR1 and CDR2 sequences are WSHSY and SAAADI. The J segment lost 0 bases and the V segment lost 6 bases, leaving 4 bases of the junction unmatched. The CDR3 runs 15 residues. Here the CDR3 reads CASSTTGGSYNEQFF. DNA of the CDR3: TGCGCCAGCAGCACCACAGGGGGCTCCTACAATGAGCAGTTCTTC.

This chain uses TRBV5-1 with TRBJ1-3; 8 positions agree with TRBD1. Germline CDR1 SGHRS, CDR2 YFSETQ. This CDR3 is 16 amino acids long. V trimming: 0 bases; J trimming: 0 bases; junction bases outside the gene matches: 2. The CDR3 protein is CASSLGDRLSGNTIYF. In DNA, the CDR3 is TGCGCCAGCAGCTTGGGGGACAGGCTCTCTGGAAACACCATATATTTT.

This rearrangement joins TRBV6-1 to TRBJ1-1; the D is unclear. The germline V and J ends were trimmed by 4 bases and 5 bases, with 11 bases remaining between them. Germline lookup yields CDR1 MNHNS and CDR2 SASEGT. The CDR3 totals 13 residues. The CDR3 spells CASSGRVGTEAFF. The CDR3 DNA reads as TGTGCCAGCAGTGGGAGAGTTGGGACTGAAGCTTTCTTT.

This chain links TRBV19 with TRBJ1-1, with 12 bases that match TRBD1. The CDR3 totals 16 residues. Germline assignment: CDR1 LNHDA and CDR2 SQIVND (reference sequence). V dropped 4 bases and J dropped 5; count of bases not matched to a gene: 8. The CDR3 DNA is TGTGCCAGTAGTAACCGGGACAGGGGGCGCAGGACTGAAGCTTTCTTT. Its translation: CASSNRDRGRRTEAFF.

The V gene is TRBV5-4, the J gene TRBJ2-4; 10 positions match TRBD1. The CDR3 sequence is 15 residues long. The V segment lost 2 bases and the J segment 12 bases; nucleotides outside the gene matches: 11. Germline CDR1 SGHNT, CDR2 YYREEE (reference sequence). DNA of the CDR3: TGTGCCAGCAGCTTTAGGACAGGGGGGACAATTGATCAGTACTTC. Translated: CASSFRTGGTIDQYF.

This clone was recorded once. This chain uses TRBV5-1 with TRBJ2-3; no reliable D call. The CDR3 loop spans 13 amino acids. Trimming cost V 4 bases and J 4 bases, with 10 bases left between them. CDR1 is SGHRS and CDR2 is YFSETQ in the germline V gene. The CDR3 region is CASSLQIPDTQYF. The DNA of the CDR3 is TGCGCCAGCAGCCTGCAGATTCCAGATACGCAGTATTTT.

The chain carries TRBV19 and TRBJ1-5; 10 bases fit TRBD1. The J segment lost 6 bases and the V segment lost 6 bases, leaving 5 bases of the junction unmatched. CDR3 size: 14 residues. Germline V gene sequence: CDR1 LNHDA, CDR2 SQIVND (reference sequence). CDR3 residues: CASRRQGASQPQHF. The CDR3 region has the DNA TGTGCCAGTAGACGACAGGGGGCATCTCAGCCCCAGCATTTT.

This chain links TRBV5-5 with TRBJ1-6; D is perhaps TRBD1 (6 bases). The CDR3 covers 16 residues. The germline CDR1 and CDR2 sequences are SGHKS and YYEKEE (reference sequence). The V end lost 2 bases, the J end lost 7 bases, and 16 bases lay between the germline ends. CDR3 loop: CASSFLRTARNSPLHF. The CDR3 DNA follows: TGTGCCAGCAGCTTTCTGCGGACAGCTCGAAATTCACCCCTCCACTTT.

The rearrangement links TRBV11-3 to TRBJ1-1; D not certain. Trimming removed 5 bases at V and 11 bases at J, with 12 bases between. Germline V CDR1 and CDR2: SGHNT, YENEEA. The CDR3 is made up of 11 amino acids. The CDR3 DNA follows: TGTGCCAGCAGCAGACATAGTTTCGCTTTCTTT. This codes for CASSRHSFAFF.

The J gene is TRBJ2-5, the V gene TRBV30; 7 positions match TRBD1. The CDR3 length is 13 residues. CDR1 is GTSNPN, CDR2 SVGIG, per germline (reference sequence). The J segment lost 3 bases and the V segment lost 0 bases, leaving 1 base of the junction unmatched. CDR3 DNA sequence: TGTGCCTGGAGTGTACAGGGGAAAGAGACCCAGTACTTC. Translation gives CAWSVQGKETQYF.